This record concerns one TCR beta chain sequence. The antigen is unknown. This sample was taken from a study of T-cell memory formation after mild COVID-19. Findings and limits, study-wide: Some responding clones appeared in pre-infection memory, suggesting cross-reactive memory joined.

The CDR3 length is 14 residues. The germline V gene has CDR1 DFQATT and CDR2 SNEGSKA (reference sequence). V was trimmed by 2 bases and J by 3 bases, leaving 13 bases between them. Using its own MiXCR run on the 5' RACE reads, TCRdb lists one record per CDR3 protein. This sample yields fewer than 150,000 distinct CDR3 sequences, of which more than 15% are seen a single time; approximately 5% belongs to the top ten. The sequence was collected from a man in his late teens or twenties who had mild COVID-19 (a few samples of this study predate the infection). Cell type and time point are not known. Sequencing was performed on PBMCs or a T cell subset sorted from them (not recorded which). The chain recombines TRBV20-1 with TRBJ2-5; D gene unclear. CDR3 sequence: CSARPSSAKETQYF. The CDR3 bases are TGCAGTGCTAGACCCAGTTCGGCCAAAGAGACCCAGTACTTC.